What follows describes a single TCR beta chain. Authors' processing steps: Estimation of nucleated cell counts was performed using reference gene primer amplification. Data came from immunoSEQ multiplex PCR; TCRdb stores just in-frame clones and leaves some out. For V, J and clone size, that table is used; D and trimming come from the DNA. In the table there are 150,000 to 200,000 clones, 87% of which are singletons. The sample originates from a study of blood T cell repertoires in COVID-19. At the level of the study: Sites across the United States, Italy and Spain contributed samples from acute and convalescent COVID-19.

This CDR3 region has 15 residues. V lost 6 bases to trimming and J lost 7 bases; unmatched junction nucleotides: 12. Germline loops: CDR1 MGHDK, CDR2 SYGVNS. While infection was still active, Seattle patients were enrolled and then followed longitudinally. The V call is TRBV25-1, the J call TRBJ2-1; 7 bases align to TRBD1. The source is a woman aged 70-85 years with COVID-19, enrolled during active disease. The sample consisted of peripheral blood. CDR3 nucleotide sequence: TGTGCCAGCAGGAAGGGGGCTGGGAGTTGGAATGAGCAGTTCTTC. Translation: CASRKGAGSWNEQFF.